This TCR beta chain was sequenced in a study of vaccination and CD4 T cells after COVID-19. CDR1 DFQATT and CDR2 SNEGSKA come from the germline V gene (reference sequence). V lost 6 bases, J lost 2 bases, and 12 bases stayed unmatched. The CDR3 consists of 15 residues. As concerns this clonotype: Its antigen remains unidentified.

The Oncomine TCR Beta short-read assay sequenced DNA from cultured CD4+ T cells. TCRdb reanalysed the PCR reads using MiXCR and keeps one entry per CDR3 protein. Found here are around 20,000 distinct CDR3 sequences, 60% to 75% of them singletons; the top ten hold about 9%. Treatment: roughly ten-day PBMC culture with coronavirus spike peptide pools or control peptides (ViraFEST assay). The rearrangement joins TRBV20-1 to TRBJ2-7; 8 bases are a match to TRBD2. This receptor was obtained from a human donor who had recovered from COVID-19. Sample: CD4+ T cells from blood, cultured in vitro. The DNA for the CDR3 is TGCAGTGCCGGGGGGGCGGACCTAAACACCTACGAGCAGTACTTC. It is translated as CSAGGADLNTYEQYF.